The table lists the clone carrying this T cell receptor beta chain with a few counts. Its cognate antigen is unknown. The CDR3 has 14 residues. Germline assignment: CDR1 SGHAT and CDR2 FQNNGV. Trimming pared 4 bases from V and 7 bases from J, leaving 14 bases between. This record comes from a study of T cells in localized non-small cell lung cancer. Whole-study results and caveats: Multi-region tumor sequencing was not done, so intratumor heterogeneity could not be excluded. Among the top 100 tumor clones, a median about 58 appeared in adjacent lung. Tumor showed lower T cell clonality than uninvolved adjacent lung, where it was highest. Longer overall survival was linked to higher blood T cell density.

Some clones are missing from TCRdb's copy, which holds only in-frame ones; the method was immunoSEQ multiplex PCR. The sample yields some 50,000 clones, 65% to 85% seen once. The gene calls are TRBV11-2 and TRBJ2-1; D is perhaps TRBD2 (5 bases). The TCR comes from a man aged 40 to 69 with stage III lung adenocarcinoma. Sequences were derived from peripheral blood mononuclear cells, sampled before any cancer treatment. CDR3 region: CASSSGIPGNEQFF. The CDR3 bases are TGTGCCAGCAGCTCCGGGATCCCTGGGAATGAGCAGTTCTTC.